The 21 T cell receptor beta chains given below trace back to one sample, sequenced in a study of early T cells in non-severe SARS-CoV-2 infection. MiXCR, applied by TCRdb to the 5' RACE reads, yields one record per CDR3 protein. The data show fewer than 80,000 distinct CDR3 sequences, 9% to 15% seen once. Sequenced material: whole blood. The origin of the receptors is an adult who was a healthcare worker with PCR-confirmed SARS-CoV-2 infection or an uninfected control (not recorded which).

This clonotype has at least ten counts. The rearrangement joins TRBV5-1 to TRBJ2-3, with D possibly TRBD1 on 6 matching bases. Trimming removed 4 bases at V and 0 bases at J, with 18 bases between. Germline V CDR1 and CDR2: SGHRS, YFSETQ. The CDR3 spans 17 residues. CDR3 loop: CASSPTVRGTSTDTQYF. The CDR3 bases are TGCGCCAGCAGCCCTACGGTGAGGGGGACCAGCACAGATACGCAGTATTTT.

Many counts were recorded for this clonotype. The chain couples TRBV29-1 to TRBJ2-5; D gene ambiguous. Germline CDR1 and CDR2: SQVTM and ANQGSEA. The CDR3 loop spans 12 amino acids. V was pared by 2 bases and J by 7 bases, with 11 bases between. The CDR3 sequence is CSVEQTSGTQYF. CDR3 in DNA: TGCAGCGTTGAACAAACGAGTGGGACCCAGTACTTC.

In this sample, this clonotype turned up many times. The chain combines TRBV12-2 with TRBJ1-6; the table's TRBD1 call for D was not verified on the DNA. TRBV12-2 corresponds to a pseudogene. The CDR3 extends over 18 amino acids. The CDR3 bases are TGTGCAAGTCGCCCCCGGGACCGCCCGAGCTCCTATAATTCACCCCTCCACTTT. It yields the protein CASRPRDRPSSYNSPLHF.

The V gene is TRBV20-1, the J gene TRBJ2-7; no firm D call. This CDR3 contains 13 residues. V was cut by 1 base and J by 2 bases, with 9 bases left in between. Germline values: CDR1 DFQATT, CDR2 SNEGSKA (reference sequence). The CDR3 coding sequence is TGCAGTGCTAGAGCCCCCCCCACCTACGAGCAGTACTTC. Amino acid sequence: CSARAPPTYEQYF.

There are many counts of this clonotype. The rearrangement links TRBV28 to TRBJ1-5; no clear D. The ends were cut back, 5 bases at V and 3 bases at J, with 14 bases in the middle. This CDR3 contains 15 residues. The V gene's germline CDR1 is MDHEN and CDR2 SYDVKM. The CDR3 loop reads CASSGGDSLNQPQHF. CDR3 in DNA: TGTGCCAGCAGTGGTGGAGATAGTCTCAATCAGCCCCAGCATTTT. The variable domain in full, completed from reference TRBV28 and TRBJ1-5, reads DVKVTQSSRYLVKRTGEKVFLECVQDMDHENMFWYRQDPGLGLRLIYFSYDVKMKEKGDIPEGYSVSREKKERFSLILESASTNQTSMYLCASSGGDSLNQPQHFGDGTRLSIL.

This clonotype has a single count. The chain uses TRBV7-9 and TRBJ2-7, with 7 positions matching TRBD2. The CDR3 consists of 14 residues. V shed 5 bases and J 5 bases; nucleotides not matched to a gene: 9. CDR1 and CDR2 (germline): SEHNR, FQNEAQ (reference sequence). The chain's CDR3 is CASSTLAGVNEQYF. The CDR3 DNA is TGTGCCAGCAGCACGCTCGCGGGAGTGAACGAGCAGTACTTC.

This clonotype was counted between two and nine times. The chain carries TRBV21-1 and TRBJ2-7; the DNA was not compared with TRBD2, the D call given in the table. TRBV21-1 is classified as a pseudogene. CDR3 length equals 16 residues. CDR3 in DNA: TGTGCCAGCAGCACAGGGACTAGCGGTCCCCCCTACGAGCAGTACTTC. Amino acids: CASSTGTSGPPYEQYF.

In its sample, this clonotype was seen a few times. The rearrangement uses TRBV24-1 and TRBJ2-1, with D maybe TRBD2 (6 bases). Trimming pared 8 bases from V and 9 bases from J, leaving 10 bases between. CDR1 is KGHDR and CDR2 is SFDVKD in the germline V gene. This CDR3 spans 11 amino acids. For the CDR3, the DNA is TGTGCCACCAAGACCGGGAGTGAGCAGTTCTTC. Encoded protein: CATKTGSEQFF.

This clonotype was counted many times. The V gene is TRBV12-3 or TRBV12-4, the J gene TRBJ1-1; D remains ambiguous. Trimming took 6 bases from V and 4 from J, leaving 6 bases between them. The CDR3 consists of 11 residues. CDR3 sequence (DNA): TGTGCCAGCAGACCATCCACTGAAGCTTTCTTT. Protein sequence: CASRPSTEAFF.

This clonotype has more than one count but fewer than ten. The V gene is TRBV5-1, the J gene TRBJ1-1, with D maybe TRBD1 (6 bases). CDR1 is SGHRS, CDR2 YFSETQ, per germline. The V gene lost 4 bases and the J gene lost 0 bases, with 13 bases spanning the gap. This CDR3 contains 15 residues. The CDR3 DNA sequence: TGCGCCAGCAGCAAACGGACAGTCATGAACACTGAAGCTTTCTTT. Amino acids: CASSKRTVMNTEAFF.

The gene calls are TRBV5-1 and TRBJ1-6, with D perhaps matching TRBD1 (5 bases). CDR3 size: 14 residues. V lost 4 bases and J lost 10, with 15 bases in between. CDR1 and CDR2 from the germline V gene are SGHRS and YFSETQ. The CDR3 DNA reads as TGCGCCAGCAGCGCGGACGGGGGAGGGTCACCCCTCCACTTT. This encodes CASSADGGGSPLHF.

This clonotype has at least ten counts. The V call is TRBV2, the J call TRBJ2-2, with D possibly being TRBD1 (5 bases). The CDR3 runs to 14 residues. The V end was cut by 2 bases, the J end by 5 bases, with 9 bases between. Per the germline V gene, CDR1 is SNHLY and CDR2 is FYNNEI. The CDR3 bases are TGTGCCAGCAGTGAACTCAGGGTAACCGGGGAGCTGTTTTTT. Translating gives CASSELRVTGELFF.

This clonotype was detected ten times or more. V is TRBV20-1 and J is TRBJ1-4; a possible D gene is TRBD1 (5 bases). Trimming took off 4 bases at V and 9 bases at J, with 18 bases between the two ends. Per the germline V gene, CDR1 is DFQATT and CDR2 is SNEGSKA (reference sequence). This CDR3 is 14 amino acids long. CDR3 coding DNA: TGCAGTGCTACTCACCGGGCAGGGAGTCAAAAACTGTTTTTT. Translated, it gives CSATHRAGSQKLFF.

The chain has TRBV28 and TRBJ1-3; no clear D gene. CDR3 length: 13 amino acids. V was clipped by 2 bases and J by 2 bases, with 4 bases between them. CDR1 and CDR2 (germline): MDHEN, SYDVKM. The CDR3 DNA sequence: TGTGCCAGCAGTTTAACCCCTGGAAACACCATATATTTT. It encodes CASSLTPGNTIYF.

This clonotype was detected many times. The chain recombines TRBV13 with TRBJ2-1; 7 nucleotides align to TRBD2. Per the germline V gene, CDR1 is PRHDT and CDR2 is FYEKMQ (reference sequence). This CDR3 region has 15 residues. Losses at the gene ends were 5 bases for V and 4 bases for J; bases not matched to a gene: 8. CDR3 nucleotide sequence: TGTGCCAGCAGCCCCCTTAGCGGGCTTTACAATGAGCAGTTCTTC. This encodes CASSPLSGLYNEQFF.

In this sample, this clonotype turned up a few times. The CDR3 spells CASSPTSASSYEQYF. The CDR3 nucleotides are TGCGCCAGCAGCCCCACTAGCGCCAGCTCCTACGAGCAGTACTTC. The J gene is TRBJ2-7, the V gene TRBV4-1, with 7 bases aligning to TRBD2. The CDR3 is 15 amino acids. In germline, CDR1 is MGHRA, CDR2 YSYEKL. Trimming removed 4 bases from V and 0 bases from J; junction bases left unmatched: 6.

The rearrangement joins TRBV7-2 to TRBJ2-5; D is perhaps TRBD2 (5 bases). The CDR3 covers 15 residues. Trimming stripped 0 bases from V and 3 bases from J, with 11 bases between. CDR1 is SGHTA, CDR2 FQGNSA, per germline. The CDR3 here is CASSLAGIYKETQYF. The CDR3 region has the DNA TGTGCCAGCAGCTTAGCCGGGATTTATAAAGAGACCCAGTACTTC.

This clonotype was seen more than once but under ten times. The chain recombines TRBV20-1 with TRBJ2-5, with D perhaps being TRBD1 or TRBD2 (6 bases each). CDR3 length: 15 residues. V was trimmed by 0 bases and J by 2 bases, leaving 13 bases between them. CDR1 DFQATT and CDR2 SNEGSKA come from the germline V gene (reference sequence). The DNA of the CDR3 is TGCAGTGCTAGAGATAGGAGGGGGAAACAAGAGACCCAGTACTTC. Translated, it gives CSARDRRGKQETQYF.

This clonotype was detected only a few times. CDR3 region: CASSRTNYGYTF. The CDR3 nucleotides are TGTGCCAGCAGTCGGACTAACTATGGCTACACCTTC. J is TRBJ1-2 and V is TRBV2; D call uncertain. Germline V lookup: CDR1 SNHLY, CDR2 FYNNEI. The CDR3 length is 12 residues. Trimming took off 5 bases at V and 0 bases at J, with 4 bases between the two ends.

The chain has TRBV20-1 and TRBJ2-7; D gene unclear. Germline values: CDR1 DFQATT, CDR2 SNEGSKA (reference sequence). This CDR3 contains 11 residues. Deletions cut 4 bases from V and 4 bases from J, with 8 bases between. The CDR3 bases are TGCAGTGCTACGGACGTTTACGAGCAGTACTTC. As protein: CSATDVYEQYF.

The CDR3 protein is CASSREIAVSTDTQYF. The CDR3, as DNA: TGTGCCAGCAGCCGGGAAATAGCGGTTAGCACAGATACGCAGTATTTT. V gene TRBV9 combines with J gene TRBJ2-3; D perhaps matches TRBD2 (6 bases). The germline V gene has CDR1 SGDLS and CDR2 YYNGEE. CDR3 length: 16 residues. V shed 4 bases and J shed 0 bases, with 15 bases lying between them.